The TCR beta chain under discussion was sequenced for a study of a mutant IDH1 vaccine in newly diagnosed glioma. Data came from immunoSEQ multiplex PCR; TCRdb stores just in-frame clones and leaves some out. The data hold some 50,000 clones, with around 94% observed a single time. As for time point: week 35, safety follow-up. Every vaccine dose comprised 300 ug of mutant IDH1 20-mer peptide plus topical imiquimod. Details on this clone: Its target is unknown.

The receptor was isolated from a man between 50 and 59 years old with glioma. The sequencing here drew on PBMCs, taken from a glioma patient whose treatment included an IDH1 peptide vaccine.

The CDR3 coding sequence is TGTGCCAGCAACTTTGGGGGTCGCGAGCAGTACTTC. This translates into CASNFGGREQYF. The V call is TRBV11-2, the J call TRBJ2-7; the D gene could be TRBD1 or TRBD2 (5 bases each). In germline, CDR1 is SGHAT, CDR2 FQNNGV. This CDR3 spans 12 amino acids. V lost 7 bases and J lost 6, with 13 bases in between.